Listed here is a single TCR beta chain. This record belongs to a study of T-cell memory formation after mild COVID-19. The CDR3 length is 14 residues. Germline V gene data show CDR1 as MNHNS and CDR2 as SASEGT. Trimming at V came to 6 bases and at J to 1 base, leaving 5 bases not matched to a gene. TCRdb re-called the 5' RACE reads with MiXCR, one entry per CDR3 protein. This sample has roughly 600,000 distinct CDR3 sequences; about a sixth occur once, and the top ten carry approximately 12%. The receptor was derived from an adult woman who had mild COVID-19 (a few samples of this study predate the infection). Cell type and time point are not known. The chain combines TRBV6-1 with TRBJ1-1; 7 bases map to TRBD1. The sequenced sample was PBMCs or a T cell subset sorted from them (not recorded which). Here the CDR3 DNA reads TGTGCCAGCAGGTTTGGGACAGAGAACACTGAAGCTTTCTTT. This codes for CASRFGTENTEAFF.